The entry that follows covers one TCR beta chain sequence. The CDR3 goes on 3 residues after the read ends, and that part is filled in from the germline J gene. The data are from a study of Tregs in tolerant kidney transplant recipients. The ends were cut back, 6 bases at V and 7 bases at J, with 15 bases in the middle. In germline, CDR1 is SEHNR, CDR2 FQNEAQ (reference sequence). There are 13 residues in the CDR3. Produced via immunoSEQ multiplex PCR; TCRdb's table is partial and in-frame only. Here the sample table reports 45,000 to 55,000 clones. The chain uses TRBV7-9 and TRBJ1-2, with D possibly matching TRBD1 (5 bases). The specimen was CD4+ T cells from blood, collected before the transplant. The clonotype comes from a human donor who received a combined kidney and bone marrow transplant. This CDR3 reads CASSNVGRGGYTF. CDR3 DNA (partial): TGTGCCAGCAGTAACGTGGGGCGCGGTGGC.